The clone carrying this TCR beta chain appeared once. Germline CDR1 reads SGHAT; CDR2 reads FQNNGV. Trimming cost V 7 bases and J 9 bases; bases outside gene matches: 15. The CDR3 is 16 amino acids. This sample was included in a study of cytomegalovirus exposure and HLA in healthy donors. Turning to the study itself: From HLA-typed donors, an early data release held 70 million to 100 million unique TCRs.

PCR employed 60 Vbeta and 13 Jbeta primers. TCRdb's copy holds only in-frame clones and misses some; the assay was immunoSEQ multiplex PCR. The data hold some 130,000 clones, with over 60% observed a single time. The V call is TRBV11-2, the J call TRBJ2-1, with TRBD2 matching 10 bases. This receptor was obtained from a human donor in good health. The sample comprised PBMCs. CDR3 residues: CASTGAGGRVFLEQFF. The CDR3 DNA follows: TGTGCCAGCACGGGAGCGGGGGGGCGGGTCTTTCTTGAGCAGTTCTTC. The variable domain in full, completed from reference TRBV11-2 and TRBJ2-1, reads EAGVAQSPRYKIIEKRQSVAFWCNPISGHATLYWYQQILGQGPKLLIQFQNNGVVDDSQLPKDRFSAERLKGVDSTLKIQPAKLEDSAVYLCASTGAGGRVFLEQFFGPGTRLTVL.